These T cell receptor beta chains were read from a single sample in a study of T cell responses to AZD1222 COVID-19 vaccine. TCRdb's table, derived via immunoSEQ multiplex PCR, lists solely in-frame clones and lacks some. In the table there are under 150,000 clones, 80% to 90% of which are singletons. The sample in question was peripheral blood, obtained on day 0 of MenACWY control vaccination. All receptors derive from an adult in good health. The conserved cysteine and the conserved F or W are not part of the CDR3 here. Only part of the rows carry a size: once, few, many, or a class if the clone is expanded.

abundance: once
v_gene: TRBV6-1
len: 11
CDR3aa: ASSWGTVYEQY

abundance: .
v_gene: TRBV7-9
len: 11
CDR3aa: ASQDPGREKLF

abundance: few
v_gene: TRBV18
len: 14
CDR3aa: ASSPGGGRADQGYT

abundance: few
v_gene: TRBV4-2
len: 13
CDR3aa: ASSQGPAVTYGYT

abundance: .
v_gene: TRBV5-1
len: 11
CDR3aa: ASSLQENTEAF

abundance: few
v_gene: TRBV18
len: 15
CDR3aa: ASSSLVTQAANYGYT

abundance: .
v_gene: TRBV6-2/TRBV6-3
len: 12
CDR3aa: ASSSLGRADTQY

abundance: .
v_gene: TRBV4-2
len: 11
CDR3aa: ASSQAGQGEQF

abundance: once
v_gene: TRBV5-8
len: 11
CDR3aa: ASSFRVLGGYT

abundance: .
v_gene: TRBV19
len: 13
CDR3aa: ASTTRGSSNQPQH

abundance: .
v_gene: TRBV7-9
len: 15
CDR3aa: ASSFPGRGAANYGYT

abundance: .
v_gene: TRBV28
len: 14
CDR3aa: ASSGASGIRTDTQY

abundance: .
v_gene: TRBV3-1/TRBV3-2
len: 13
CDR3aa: ASNQQGSSNSPLH

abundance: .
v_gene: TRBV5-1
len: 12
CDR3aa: ASSSSGGTYEQY

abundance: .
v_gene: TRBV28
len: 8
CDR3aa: ASSQYGYT

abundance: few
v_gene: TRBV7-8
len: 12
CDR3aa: ASSLVGAGTEAF

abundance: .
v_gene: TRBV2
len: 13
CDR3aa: ASTGQGAANYGYT

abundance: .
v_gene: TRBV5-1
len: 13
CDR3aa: ASSLGQSSGNTIY

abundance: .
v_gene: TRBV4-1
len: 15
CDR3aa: ASSQTRESSGANVLT

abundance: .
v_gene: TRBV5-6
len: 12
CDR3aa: ASSFAPRGWEQY

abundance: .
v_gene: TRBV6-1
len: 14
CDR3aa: ASSEQSGALRTTQY

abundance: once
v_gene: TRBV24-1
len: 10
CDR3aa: ATARGLGEQF

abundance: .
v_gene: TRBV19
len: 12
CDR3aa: ASNGPPDTGELF

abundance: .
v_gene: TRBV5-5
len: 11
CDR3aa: ASSLQANTEAF

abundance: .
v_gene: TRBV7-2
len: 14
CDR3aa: ASSLGHRGLSYEQY

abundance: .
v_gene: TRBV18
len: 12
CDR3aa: ASSLDRVGYGYT

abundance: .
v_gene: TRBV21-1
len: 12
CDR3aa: ANTGRGDTDTQY

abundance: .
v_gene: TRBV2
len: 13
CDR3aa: ASRPRLAGAETQY

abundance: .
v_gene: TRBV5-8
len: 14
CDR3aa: ASSLGLAGNTDTQY

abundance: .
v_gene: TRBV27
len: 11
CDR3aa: ASSLLGPGELF

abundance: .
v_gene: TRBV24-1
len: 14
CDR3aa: ATSDRGSTGTYEQY

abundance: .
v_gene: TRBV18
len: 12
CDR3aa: ASSFTANTGELF

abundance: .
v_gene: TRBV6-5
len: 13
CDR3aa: ASRLGGGGNSPLH

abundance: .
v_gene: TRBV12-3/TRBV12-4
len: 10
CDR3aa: ASSPRVFEQY

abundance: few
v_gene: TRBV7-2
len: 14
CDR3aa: ASSLALGVRNSPLH

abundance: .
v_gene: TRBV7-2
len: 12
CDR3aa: ASSSTGFNSPLH

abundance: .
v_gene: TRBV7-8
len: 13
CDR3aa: ASSSLSGGLSEQF

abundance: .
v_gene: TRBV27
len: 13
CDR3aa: ASSLSPGMNTEAF

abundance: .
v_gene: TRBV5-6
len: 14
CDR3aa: ASSLVRDRGVYEQY

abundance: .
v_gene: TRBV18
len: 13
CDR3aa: ASSQGTVNEEKLF

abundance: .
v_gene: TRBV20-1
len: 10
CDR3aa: SASSAYYGYT

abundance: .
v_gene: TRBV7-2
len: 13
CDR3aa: ASSVQTGGNSPLH

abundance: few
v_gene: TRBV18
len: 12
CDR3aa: ASSPGGAHYEQY

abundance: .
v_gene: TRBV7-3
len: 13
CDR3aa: ASSPTAGTSYEQY

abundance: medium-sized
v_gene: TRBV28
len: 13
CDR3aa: ASSLGGSSNQPQH

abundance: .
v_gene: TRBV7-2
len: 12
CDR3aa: ASSLEEVSYGYT

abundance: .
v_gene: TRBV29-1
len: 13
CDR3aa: SVRIGRDSQETQY

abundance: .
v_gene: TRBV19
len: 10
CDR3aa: ASSIEGTGYT

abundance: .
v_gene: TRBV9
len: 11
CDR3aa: ASSVDVTGELF

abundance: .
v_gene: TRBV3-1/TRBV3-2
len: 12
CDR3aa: ASSQGIGHQPQH

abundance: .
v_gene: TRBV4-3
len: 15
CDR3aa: ASSQDSTLHSGNTIY

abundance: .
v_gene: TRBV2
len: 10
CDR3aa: ASRNQGVEQF